This T cell receptor (beta chain) appears in the sequencing data of a study of cytomegalovirus exposure and HLA in healthy donors. Study findings and constraints: A later analysis appeared to link common viral pathogens to several of the most significant clusters.

Trimming cost V 0 bases and J 4 bases; bases outside gene matches: 9. Germline CDR1 and CDR2: SGHRS and YFSETQ. The length of the CDR3 is 17 residues. As for this clone: The antigen is undetermined.

The PCR employed 60 Vbeta primers together with 13 Jbeta primers. The method was immunoSEQ multiplex PCR; TCRdb's version includes in-frame clones alone and lacks a portion of them. This repertoire includes about 79,000 clones. The chain joins TRBV5-1 to TRBJ2-2; 7 positions agree with TRBD1. The receptor was derived from a man in his thirties or forties in good health and CMV-seronegative. The specimen was PBMCs. The CDR3 region is CASSLGPQGIVTGELFF. The DNA for the CDR3 is TGCGCCAGCAGCTTGGGCCCACAGGGGATAGTCACCGGGGAGCTGTTTTTT.